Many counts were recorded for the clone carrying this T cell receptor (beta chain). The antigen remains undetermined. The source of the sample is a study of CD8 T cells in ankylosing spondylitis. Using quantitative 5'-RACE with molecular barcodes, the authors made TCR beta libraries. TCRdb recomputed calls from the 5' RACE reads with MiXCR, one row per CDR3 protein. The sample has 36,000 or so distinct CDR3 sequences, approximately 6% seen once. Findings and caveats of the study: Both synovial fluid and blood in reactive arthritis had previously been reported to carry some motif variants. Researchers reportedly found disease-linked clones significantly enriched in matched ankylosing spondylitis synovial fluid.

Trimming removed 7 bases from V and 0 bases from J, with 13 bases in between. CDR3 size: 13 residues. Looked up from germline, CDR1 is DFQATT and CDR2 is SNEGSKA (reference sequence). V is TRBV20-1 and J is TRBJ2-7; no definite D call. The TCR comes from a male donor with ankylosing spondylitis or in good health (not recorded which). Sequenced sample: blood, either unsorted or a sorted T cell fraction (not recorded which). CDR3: CSGEKTLSYEQYF. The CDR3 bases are TGCAGTGGCGAAAAAACCCTCTCCTACGAGCAGTACTTC.